This TCR beta chain was retrieved from a study of T cell responses to AZD1222 COVID-19 vaccine. Generated by immunoSEQ multiplex PCR, the TCRdb table keeps only in-frame clones and is missing some. The data show about 140,000 clones, approximately 89% seen once. This CDR3 spans 13 amino acids. Germline CDR1 and CDR2: MNHEY and SVGAGI. V lost 5 bases to trimming and J lost 4 bases, with 11 bases between them. The material was peripheral blood, obtained 28 days after the second AZD1222 dose. The TCR sequence derives from an adult who received the AZD1222 COVID-19 vaccine. The chain carries TRBV6-5 and TRBJ1-1; unclear D gene. The CDR3 nucleotides are TGTGCCAGCAGTCCCAACGACCCCACTGAAGCTTTCTTT. It yields the protein CASSPNDPTEAFF.